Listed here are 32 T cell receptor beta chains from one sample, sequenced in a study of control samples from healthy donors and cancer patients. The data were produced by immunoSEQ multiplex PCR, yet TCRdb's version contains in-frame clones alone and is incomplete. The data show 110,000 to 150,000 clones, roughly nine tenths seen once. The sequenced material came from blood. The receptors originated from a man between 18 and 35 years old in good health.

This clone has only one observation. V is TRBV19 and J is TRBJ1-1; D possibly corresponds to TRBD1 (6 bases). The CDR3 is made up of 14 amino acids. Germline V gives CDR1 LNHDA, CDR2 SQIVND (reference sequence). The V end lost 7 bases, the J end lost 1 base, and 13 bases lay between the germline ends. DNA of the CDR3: TGTGCCAGTAATGGAGGACAGTCGAACACTGAAGCTTTCTTT. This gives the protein CASNGGQSNTEAFF.

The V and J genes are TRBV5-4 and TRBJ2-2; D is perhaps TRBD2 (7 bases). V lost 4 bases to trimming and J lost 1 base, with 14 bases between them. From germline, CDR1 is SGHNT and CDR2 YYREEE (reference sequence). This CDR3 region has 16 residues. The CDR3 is CASSLGGRMNTGELFF. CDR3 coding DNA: TGTGCCAGCAGCCTGGGGGGGCGCATGAACACCGGGGAGCTGTTTTTT. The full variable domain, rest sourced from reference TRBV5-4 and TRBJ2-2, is ETGVTQSPTHLIKTRGQQVTLRCSSQSGHNTVSWYQQALGQGPQFIFQYYREEENGRGNFPPRFSGLQFPNYSSELNVNALELDDSALYLCASSLGGRMNTGELFFGEGSRLTVL.

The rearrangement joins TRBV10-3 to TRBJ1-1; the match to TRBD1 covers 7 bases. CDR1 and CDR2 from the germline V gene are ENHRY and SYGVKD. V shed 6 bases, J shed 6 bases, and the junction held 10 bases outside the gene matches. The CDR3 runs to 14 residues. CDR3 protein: CAISPQGGLAEAFF. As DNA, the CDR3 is TGTGCCATCAGCCCTCAGGGGGGTTTGGCTGAAGCTTTCTTT.

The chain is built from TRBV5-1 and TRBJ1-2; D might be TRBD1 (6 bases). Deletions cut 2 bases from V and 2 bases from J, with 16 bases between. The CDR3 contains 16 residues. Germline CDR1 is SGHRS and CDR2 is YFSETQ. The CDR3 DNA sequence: TGCGCCAGCAGCTTTACTCCACAGGGAAGAAACTATGGCTACACCTTC. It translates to CASSFTPQGRNYGYTF.

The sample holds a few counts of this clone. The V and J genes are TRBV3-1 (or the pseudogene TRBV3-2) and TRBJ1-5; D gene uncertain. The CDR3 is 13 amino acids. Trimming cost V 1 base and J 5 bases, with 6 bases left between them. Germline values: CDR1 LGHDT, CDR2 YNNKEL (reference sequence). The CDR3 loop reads CASSQVGYQPQHF. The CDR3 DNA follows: TGTGCCAGCAGCCAAGTGGGGTATCAGCCCCAGCATTTT.

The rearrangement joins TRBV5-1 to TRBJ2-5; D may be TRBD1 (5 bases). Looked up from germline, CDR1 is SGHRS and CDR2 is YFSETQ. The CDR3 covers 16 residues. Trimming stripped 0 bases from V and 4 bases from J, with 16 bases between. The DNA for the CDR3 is TGCGCCAGCAGCTTGGCTATGGTCAGGGCAGGAGAGACCCAGTACTTC. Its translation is CASSLAMVRAGETQYF.

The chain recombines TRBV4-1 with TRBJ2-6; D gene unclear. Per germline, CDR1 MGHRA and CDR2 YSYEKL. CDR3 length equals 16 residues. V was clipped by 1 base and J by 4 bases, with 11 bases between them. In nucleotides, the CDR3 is TGCGCCAGCAGCCAAGCCAACCTAGTGGGGGCCAACGTCCTGACTTTC. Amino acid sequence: CASSQANLVGANVLTF.

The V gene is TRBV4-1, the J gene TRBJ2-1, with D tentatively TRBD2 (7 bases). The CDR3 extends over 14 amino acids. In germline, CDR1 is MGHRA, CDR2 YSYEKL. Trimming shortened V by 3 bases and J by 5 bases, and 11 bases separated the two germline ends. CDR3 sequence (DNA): TGCGCCAGCAGCCATAGGGGGGGGGACAATGAGCAGTTCTTC. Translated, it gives CASSHRGGDNEQFF.

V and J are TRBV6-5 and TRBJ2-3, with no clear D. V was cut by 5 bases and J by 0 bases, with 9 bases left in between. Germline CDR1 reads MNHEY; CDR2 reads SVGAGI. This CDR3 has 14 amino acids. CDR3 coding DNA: TGTGCCAGCAGTCCCTGGGGAAGCACAGATACGCAGTATTTT. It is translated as CASSPWGSTDTQYF.

DNA for the CDR3: TGTGCCAGCAGCTTAGTGAGGGGACAGGGGGGTTCCTACGAGCAGTACTTC. This encodes CASSLVRGQGGSYEQYF. The chain carries TRBV7-2 and TRBJ2-7, with 11 positions matching TRBD1. The V gene end was trimmed by 1 base and the J gene end by 1 base; junction bases not matched to a gene: 6. Germline loops: CDR1 SGHTA, CDR2 FQGNSA. The CDR3 length is 17 residues.

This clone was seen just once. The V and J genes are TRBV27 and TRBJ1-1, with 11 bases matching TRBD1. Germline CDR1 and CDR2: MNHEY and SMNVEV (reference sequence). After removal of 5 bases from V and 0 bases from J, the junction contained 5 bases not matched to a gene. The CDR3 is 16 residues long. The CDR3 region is CASSLGTGGLNTEAFF. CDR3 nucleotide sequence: TGTGCCAGCAGTCTAGGGACAGGGGGGTTGAACACTGAAGCTTTCTTT.

This chain's CDR3 is CASSFQGTSGNTIYF. The CDR3 DNA is TGCGCCAGCAGCTTCCAAGGAACCTCTGGAAACACCATATATTTT. The V and J genes are TRBV5-1 and TRBJ1-3; D uncertain. Trimming stripped 2 bases from V and 0 bases from J, with 9 bases between. The CDR3 runs 15 residues. Germline CDR1 SGHRS, CDR2 YFSETQ.

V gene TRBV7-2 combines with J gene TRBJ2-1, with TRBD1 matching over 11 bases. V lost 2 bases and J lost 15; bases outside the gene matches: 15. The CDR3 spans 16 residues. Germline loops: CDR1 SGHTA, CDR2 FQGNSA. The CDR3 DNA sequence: TGTGCCAGCAGCTTAATGCCGGGACAGGGGGACTCTCACACGTTCTTC. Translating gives CASSLMPGQGDSHTFF.

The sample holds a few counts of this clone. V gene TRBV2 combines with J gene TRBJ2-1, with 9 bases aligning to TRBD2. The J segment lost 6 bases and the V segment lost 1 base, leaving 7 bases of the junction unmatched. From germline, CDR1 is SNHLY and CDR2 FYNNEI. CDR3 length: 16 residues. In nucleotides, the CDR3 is TGTGCCAGCAGTGAAGACGCGGGGGGGCCTTTCAATGAGCAGTTCTTC. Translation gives CASSEDAGGPFNEQFF.

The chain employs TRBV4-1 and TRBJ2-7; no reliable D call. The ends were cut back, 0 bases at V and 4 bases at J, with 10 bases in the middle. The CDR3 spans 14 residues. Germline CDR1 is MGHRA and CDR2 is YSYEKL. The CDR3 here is CASSQEGLGYEQYF. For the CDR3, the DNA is TGCGCCAGCAGCCAAGAGGGTCTGGGGTACGAGCAGTACTTC.

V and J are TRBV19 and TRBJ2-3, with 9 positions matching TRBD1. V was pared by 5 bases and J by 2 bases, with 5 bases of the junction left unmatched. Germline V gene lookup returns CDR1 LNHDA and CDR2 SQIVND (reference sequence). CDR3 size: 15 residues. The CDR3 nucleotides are TGTGCCAGTAGTTCCAGGACAGGGGCCACAGATACGCAGTATTTT. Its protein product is CASSSRTGATDTQYF.

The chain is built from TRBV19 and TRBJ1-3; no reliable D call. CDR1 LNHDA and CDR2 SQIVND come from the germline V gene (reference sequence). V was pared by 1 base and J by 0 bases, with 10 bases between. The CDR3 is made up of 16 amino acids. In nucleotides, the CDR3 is TGTGCCAGTAGTATAGGTCAGCGGAGCTCTGGAAACACCATATATTTT. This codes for CASSIGQRSSGNTIYF.

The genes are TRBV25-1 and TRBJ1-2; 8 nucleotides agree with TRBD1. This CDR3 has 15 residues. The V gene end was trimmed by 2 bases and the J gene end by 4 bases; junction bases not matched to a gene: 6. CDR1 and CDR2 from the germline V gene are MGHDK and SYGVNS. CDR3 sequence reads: CASSEPGTGLYGYTF. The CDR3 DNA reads TGTGCCAGCAGTGAACCCGGGACAGGCCTCTATGGCTACACCTTC.

CDR3 in amino acids: CASSEAGTKETQYF. CDR3 coding DNA: TGTGCCAGCAGTGAAGCGGGGACCAAAGAGACCCAGTACTTC. The chain combines TRBV7-9 with TRBJ2-5; the match to TRBD2 covers 7 bases. Germline V gene data show CDR1 as SEHNR and CDR2 as FQNEAQ (reference sequence). The trim removed 6 bases at V and 3 bases at J, leaving 7 bases unmatched. This CDR3 comprises 14 residues.

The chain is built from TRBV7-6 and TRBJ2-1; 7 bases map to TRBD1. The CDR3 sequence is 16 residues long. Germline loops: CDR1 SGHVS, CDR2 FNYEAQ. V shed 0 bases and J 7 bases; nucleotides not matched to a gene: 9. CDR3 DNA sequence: TGTGCCAGCAGCTTAGCGCTGACAGGGTTTAGGAATGAGCAGTTCTTC. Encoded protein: CASSLALTGFRNEQFF. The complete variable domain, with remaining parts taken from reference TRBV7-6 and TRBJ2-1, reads GAGVSQSPRYKVTKRGQDVALRCDPISGHVSLYWYRQALGQGPEFLTYFNYEAQQDKSGLPNDRFSAERPEGSISTLTIQRTEQRDSAMYRCASSLALTGFRNEQFFGPGTRLTVL.

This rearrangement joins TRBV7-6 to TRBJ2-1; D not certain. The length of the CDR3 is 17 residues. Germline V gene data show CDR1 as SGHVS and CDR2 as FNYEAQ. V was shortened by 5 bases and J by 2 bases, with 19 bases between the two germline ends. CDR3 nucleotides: TGTGCCAGCAGCCCTGCAGCTCAGGCAGGAACCTACAATGAGCAGTTCTTC. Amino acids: CASSPAAQAGTYNEQFF.

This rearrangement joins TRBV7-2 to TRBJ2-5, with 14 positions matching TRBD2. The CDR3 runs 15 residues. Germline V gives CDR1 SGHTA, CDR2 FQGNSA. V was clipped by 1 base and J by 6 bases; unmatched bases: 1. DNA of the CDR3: TGTGCCAGCAGCTTAGGACTAGCGGGGGGGCAGACCCAGTACTTC. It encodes CASSLGLAGGQTQYF.

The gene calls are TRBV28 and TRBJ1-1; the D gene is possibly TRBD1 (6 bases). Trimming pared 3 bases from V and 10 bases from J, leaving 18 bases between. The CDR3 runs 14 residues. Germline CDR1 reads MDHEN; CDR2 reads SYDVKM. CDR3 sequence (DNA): TGTGCCAGCAGTTTCCAGGATCAGGGGAGGGCAGCTTTCTTT. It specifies CASSFQDQGRAAFF.

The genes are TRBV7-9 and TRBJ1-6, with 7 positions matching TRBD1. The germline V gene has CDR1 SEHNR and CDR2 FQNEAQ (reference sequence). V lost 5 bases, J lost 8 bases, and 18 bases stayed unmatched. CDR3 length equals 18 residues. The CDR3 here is CASSGSGTDNLRHSPLHF. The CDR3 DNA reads TGTGCCAGCAGCGGATCCGGGACAGATAACCTCCGGCATTCACCCCTCCACTTT.

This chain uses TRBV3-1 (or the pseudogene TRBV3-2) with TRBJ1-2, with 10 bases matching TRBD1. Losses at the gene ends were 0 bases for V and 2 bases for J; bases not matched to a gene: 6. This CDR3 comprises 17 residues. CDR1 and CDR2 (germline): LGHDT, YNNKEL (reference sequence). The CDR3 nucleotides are TGTGCCAGCAGCCAAGAGAGAGGACAGGGGGGAAACTATGGCTACACCTTC. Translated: CASSQERGQGGNYGYTF.

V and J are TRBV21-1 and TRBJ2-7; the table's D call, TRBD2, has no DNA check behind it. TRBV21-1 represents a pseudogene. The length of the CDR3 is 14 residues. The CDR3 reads CASSLGGTSHEQYF. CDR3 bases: TGTGCCAGCAGCCTAGGGGGGACTAGCCACGAGCAGTACTTC.

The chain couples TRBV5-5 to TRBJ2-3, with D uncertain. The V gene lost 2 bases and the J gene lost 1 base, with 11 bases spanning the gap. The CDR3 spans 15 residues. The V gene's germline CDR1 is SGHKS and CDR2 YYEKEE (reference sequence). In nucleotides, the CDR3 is TGTGCCAGCAGCTTTCTAGTCCTCGGCACAGATACGCAGTATTTT. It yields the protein CASSFLVLGTDTQYF.

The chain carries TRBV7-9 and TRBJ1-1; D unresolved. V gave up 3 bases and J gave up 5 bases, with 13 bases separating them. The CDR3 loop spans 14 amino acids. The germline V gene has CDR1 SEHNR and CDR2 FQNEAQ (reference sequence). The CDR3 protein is CASSLLQMGTEAFF. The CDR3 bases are TGTGCCAGCAGCTTGCTTCAGATGGGGACTGAAGCTTTCTTT.

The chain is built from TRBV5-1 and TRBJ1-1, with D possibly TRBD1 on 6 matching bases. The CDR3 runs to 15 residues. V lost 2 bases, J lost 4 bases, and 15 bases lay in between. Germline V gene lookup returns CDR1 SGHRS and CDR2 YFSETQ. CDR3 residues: CASSLGTGFVTEAFF. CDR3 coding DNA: TGCGCCAGCAGCTTAGGAACAGGGTTCGTCACTGAAGCTTTCTTT.

The CDR3 region is CASRQTGSEKLFF. The CDR3 DNA reads TGTGCCAGTAGGCAGACAGGGAGTGAAAAACTGTTTTTT. The rearrangement joins TRBV19 to TRBJ1-4; 7 bases map to TRBD1. V shed 6 bases, J shed 7 bases, and the junction held 5 bases outside the gene matches. In germline, CDR1 is LNHDA, CDR2 SQIVND (reference sequence). This CDR3 comprises 13 residues.

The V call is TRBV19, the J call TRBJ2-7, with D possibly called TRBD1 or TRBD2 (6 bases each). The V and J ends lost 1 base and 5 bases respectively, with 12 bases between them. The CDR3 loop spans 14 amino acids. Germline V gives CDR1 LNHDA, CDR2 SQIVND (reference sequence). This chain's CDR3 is CASSIGGALNEQYF. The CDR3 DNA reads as TGTGCCAGTAGTATAGGGGGGGCACTGAACGAGCAGTACTTC.

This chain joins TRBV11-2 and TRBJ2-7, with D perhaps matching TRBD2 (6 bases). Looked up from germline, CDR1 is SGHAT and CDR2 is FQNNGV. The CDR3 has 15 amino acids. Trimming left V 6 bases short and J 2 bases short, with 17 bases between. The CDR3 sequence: CASRAPGGTTYEQYF. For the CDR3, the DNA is TGTGCCAGCAGAGCCCCCGGGGGAACAACCTACGAGCAGTACTTC.